The 26 T cell receptor beta chains reported below all come from one sample, sequenced in a study of cytomegalovirus exposure and HLA in healthy donors. In the PCR, 60 Vbeta and 13 Jbeta primers were used. Profiled with immunoSEQ multiplex PCR; TCRdb holds only in-frame clones, not every one. The sample contains around 71,000 clones, approximately 70% of which appear only once. Material: PBMCs. Source of these receptors: a male donor in good health and CMV-seropositive.

This rearrangement joins TRBV7-2 to TRBJ2-3; possible D gene TRBD2, 7 bases. The V end lost 4 bases, the J end lost 2 bases, and 10 bases lay between the germline ends. The CDR3 loop spans 14 amino acids. Germline CDR1 SGHTA, CDR2 FQGNSA. The DNA for the CDR3 is TGTGCCAGCAGCTGGGGGGGGCACACAGATACGCAGTATTTT. Translated, it gives CASSWGGHTDTQYF.

V is TRBV4-3 and J is TRBJ1-1; unclear D gene. CDR3 length equals 14 residues. Deletions cut 4 bases from V and 4 bases from J, with 13 bases between. CDR1 and CDR2 from the germline V gene are LGHNA and YSLEER. The CDR3 reads CASSPILSSTEAFF. The CDR3 DNA reads TGCGCCAGCAGCCCCATTCTTTCGAGCACTGAAGCTTTCTTT.

The chain recombines TRBV29-1 with TRBJ2-7, with 7 bases lining up with TRBD1. V shed 6 bases, J shed 3 bases, and the junction held 8 bases outside the gene matches. CDR3 length: 13 residues. Germline V lookup: CDR1 SQVTM, CDR2 ANQGSEA. In DNA, the CDR3 is TGCAGCGTAGCGACAGGGATTTACTACGAGCAGTACTTC. This sequence encodes CSVATGIYYEQYF.

The chain has TRBV4-1 and TRBJ2-1, with unresolved D. The CDR3 loop spans 15 amino acids. The germline V gene has CDR1 MGHRA and CDR2 YSYEKL. Trimming removed 0 bases from V and 0 bases from J, with 6 bases in between. The CDR3 reads CASSQESFSYNEQFF. DNA of the CDR3: TGCGCCAGCAGCCAAGAGTCTTTCTCCTACAATGAGCAGTTCTTC.

The chain carries TRBV5-1 and TRBJ2-3; D is undetermined. This CDR3 region has 14 residues. V was clipped by 0 bases and J by 1 base, with 6 bases between them. CDR1 and CDR2 (germline): SGHRS, YFSETQ. For the CDR3, the DNA is TGCGCCAGCAGCTTGGCTGAGGGCACAGATACGCAGTATTTT. Amino acid sequence: CASSLAEGTDTQYF.

The chain has TRBV5-4 and TRBJ1-1; D gene uncertain. CDR1 SGHNT and CDR2 YYREEE come from the germline V gene (reference sequence). Trimming shortened V by 4 bases and J by 1 base, and 17 bases separated the two germline ends. The CDR3 runs 16 residues. The CDR3 sequence: CASSPQNLLRNTEAFF. The CDR3 bases are TGTGCCAGCAGCCCCCAAAATCTTTTGCGGAACACTGAAGCTTTCTTT.

The chain joins TRBV5-1 to TRBJ2-3; a weak D match, TRBD2 (5 bases). V shed 3 bases and J shed 2 bases, with 10 bases lying between them. Looked up from germline, CDR1 is SGHRS and CDR2 is YFSETQ. The CDR3 runs to 14 residues. The CDR3 region has the DNA TGCGCCAGCAGCTCCGGGGTACTCACAGATACGCAGTATTTT. Amino acids: CASSSGVLTDTQYF.

This clone appeared a few times. The V and J genes are TRBV5-4 and TRBJ2-7; D is ambiguous. V was shortened by 5 bases and J by 6 bases, with 15 bases between the two germline ends. The CDR3 runs to 13 residues. Germline V gives CDR1 SGHNT, CDR2 YYREEE (reference sequence). The CDR3 reads CASSSPRLREQYF. The CDR3 coding sequence is TGTGCCAGCAGTTCCCCCCGACTCCGCGAGCAGTACTTC.

The J gene is TRBJ2-3, the V gene TRBV19, with 10 bases identical to TRBD1. V lost 6 bases, J lost 3 bases, and 9 bases stayed unmatched. The CDR3 totals 16 residues. Germline lookup yields CDR1 LNHDA and CDR2 SQIVND (reference sequence). The CDR3 protein is CASSLRTGGGTDTQYF. The CDR3 nucleotides read TGTGCCAGTAGCCTTCGGACAGGGGGTGGTACAGATACGCAGTATTTT. Variable domain in full (rest from reference TRBV19 and TRBJ2-3): DGGITQSPKYLFRKEGQNVTLSCEQNLNHDAMYWYRQDPGQGLRLIYYSQIVNDFQKGDIAEGYSVSREKKESFPLTVTSAQKNPTAFYLCASSLRTGGGTDTQYFGPGTRLTVL.

J is TRBJ1-3 and V is TRBV2; 8 bases fit TRBD1. The CDR3 consists of 15 residues. V lost 7 bases, J lost 4 bases, and 9 bases stayed unmatched. CDR1 SNHLY and CDR2 FYNNEI come from the germline V gene. The CDR3 nucleotides read TGTGCCAGCACTTCGCAGGGGGCGCGGGGAAACACCATATATTTT. Its translation is CASTSQGARGNTIYF.

The V and J genes are TRBV5-4 and TRBJ2-1; D is perhaps TRBD2 (6 bases). The germline CDR1 and CDR2 sequences are SGHNT and YYREEE (reference sequence). Between the trimmed V and J ends, which lost 2 bases and 3 bases, there was a span of 12 bases. The CDR3 has 15 amino acids. CDR3 protein: CASSFRDFLYNEQFF. In DNA, the CDR3 is TGTGCCAGCAGCTTTCGGGACTTCCTCTACAATGAGCAGTTCTTC.

This rearrangement joins TRBV29-1 to TRBJ2-7; 7 bases are a match to TRBD1. J was trimmed by 4 bases and V by 7 bases; bases with no gene match: 7. The CDR3 spans 12 residues. CDR1 is SQVTM, CDR2 ANQGSEA, per germline. The CDR3 spells CSASAQGYEQYF. The CDR3 DNA follows: TGCAGCGCCAGCGCACAGGGGTACGAGCAGTACTTC.

V is TRBV5-1 and J is TRBJ2-7; TRBD1 matches at 9 bases. Looked up from germline, CDR1 is SGHRS and CDR2 is YFSETQ. The CDR3 sequence is 14 residues long. V was pared by 2 bases and J by 1 base, with 1 base of the junction left unmatched. The CDR3 spells CASSFGTGSYEQYF. As DNA, the CDR3 is TGCGCCAGCAGCTTTGGGACAGGGTCCTACGAGCAGTACTTC.

This clone was found a few times. The chain employs TRBV7-9 and TRBJ2-1, with 7 bases that match TRBD1. V shed 1 base, J shed 10 bases, and the junction held 1 base outside the gene matches. The CDR3 contains 12 residues. CDR1 and CDR2 from the germline V gene are SEHNR and FQNEAQ (reference sequence). CDR3 sequence: CASSLEDREQFF. CDR3 bases: TGTGCCAGCAGCTTAGAGGACAGGGAGCAGTTCTTC. The full variable domain, completed using reference TRBV7-9 and TRBJ2-1, is DTGVSQNPRHKITKRGQNVTFRCDPISEHNRLYWYRQTLGQGPEFLTYFQNEAQLEKSRLLSDRFSAERPKGSFSTLEIQRTEQGDSAMYLCASSLEDREQFFGPGTRLTVL.

CDR3 in amino acids: CASSLYRSGANVLTF. The CDR3 bases are TGTGCCAGCAGCTTATACAGGTCTGGGGCCAACGTCCTGACTTTC. The V gene is TRBV5-8, the J gene TRBJ2-6; D might be TRBD1 (5 bases). The CDR3 is made up of 15 amino acids. Trimming removed 2 bases from V and 1 base from J, with 7 bases in between. Germline V gene data show CDR1 as SGHTS and CDR2 as YDEGEE.

In this sample, this clone turned up a few times. The chain combines TRBV5-1 with TRBJ1-6; D may be TRBD1 (5 bases). CDR1 and CDR2 from the germline V gene are SGHRS and YFSETQ. This CDR3 region has 17 residues. V lost 0 bases and J lost 5, with 15 bases in between. The CDR3 nucleotides read TGCGCCAGCAGCTTGGCCGCTGGTAGGGGTGATAATTCACCCCTCCACTTT. Translation gives CASSLAAGRGDNSPLHF.

This clone occurred a few times. The rearrangement uses TRBV6-4 and TRBJ2-3; a possible D gene is TRBD2 (6 bases). This CDR3 is 15 amino acids long. V dropped 0 bases and J dropped 8 bases, with 15 bases sitting between them. Germline-derived CDR1 and CDR2 are MRHNA and SNTAGT. The CDR3 spells CASSDSRGAPGTQYF. CDR3 nucleotide sequence: TGTGCCAGCAGTGACTCGCGGGGAGCCCCGGGTACGCAGTATTTT.

The rearrangement uses TRBV5-1 and TRBJ1-6, with TRBD1 identical over 9 bases. The junction had 4 bases not matched to a gene; V was cut back by 3 bases and J by 0 bases. CDR3 size: 17 residues. Per germline, CDR1 SGHRS and CDR2 YFSETQ. CDR3 sequence: CASSWGQGSSYNSPLHF. In DNA form, the CDR3 reads TGCGCCAGCAGCTGGGGACAGGGCAGCTCCTATAATTCACCCCTCCACTTT.

V usage is TRBV4-3 and J usage is TRBJ2-3, with 7 bases that match TRBD2. The CDR3 has 16 residues. The V gene end was trimmed by 0 bases and the J gene end by 3 bases; junction bases not matched to a gene: 6. Germline CDR1 reads LGHNA; CDR2 reads YSLEER. The CDR3 sequence is CASSQDWGGDTDTQYF. CDR3 DNA sequence: TGCGCCAGCAGCCAAGATTGGGGGGGGGATACAGATACGCAGTATTTT.

J is TRBJ2-7 and V is TRBV5-8, with D possibly matching TRBD2 (6 bases). The germline gives CDR1 SGHTS, CDR2 YDEGEE. The CDR3 runs 13 residues. Trimming stripped 4 bases from V and 4 bases from J, with 12 bases between. The CDR3 here is CASSGGGRYEQYF. DNA for the CDR3: TGTGCCAGCAGCGGGGGTGGGAGGTACGAGCAGTACTTC.

The chain employs TRBV4-3 and TRBJ1-1; 8 bases fit TRBD1. V shed 4 bases, J shed 5 bases, and the junction held 3 bases outside the gene matches. Germline lookup yields CDR1 LGHNA and CDR2 YSLEER. The length of the CDR3 is 13 residues. The CDR3, as DNA: TGCGCCAGCAGCCCAGACAGGGGAACTGAAGCTTTCTTT. This sequence encodes CASSPDRGTEAFF.

This clone turned up a few times. The genes are TRBV29-1 and TRBJ2-3, with D tentatively TRBD2 (5 bases). The V gene's germline CDR1 is SQVTM and CDR2 ANQGSEA. The CDR3 is 14 residues long. V gave up 3 bases and J gave up 1 base, with 11 bases separating them. The CDR3 here is CSVEAGLGTDTQYF. DNA for the CDR3: TGCAGCGTTGAGGCGGGCCTGGGCACAGATACGCAGTATTTT.

The genes are TRBV30 and TRBJ2-5; 8 bases agree with TRBD2. Germline V lookup: CDR1 GTSNPN, CDR2 SVGIG (reference sequence). The CDR3 is 14 residues long. After removal of 4 bases from V and 6 bases from J, the junction contained 10 bases not matched to a gene. CDR3 DNA sequence: TGTGCCTGGACCCACGGGGGGGCCTTTAAGACCCAGTACTTC. Translating gives CAWTHGGAFKTQYF.

The chain carries TRBV14 and TRBJ2-7; weak D call: TRBD1 (7 bases). The V end was cut by 1 base, the J end by 0 bases, with 16 bases between. The CDR3 covers 17 residues. CDR1 and CDR2 (germline): SGHDN, FVKESK. CDR3 nucleotide sequence: TGTGCCAGCAGCCAAGGCCAGGGGGGATTCAGCTCCTACGAGCAGTACTTC. This sequence encodes CASSQGQGGFSSYEQYF.

This clone was detected only a few times. The rearrangement uses TRBV15 and TRBJ1-4; D is uncertain. Germline CDR1 is LNHNV and CDR2 is YYDKDF (reference sequence). V lost 7 bases and J 6 bases, leaving 12 bases between the germline ends. This CDR3 has 13 amino acids. The CDR3 DNA reads TGTGCCACCACCCCCCGGGTAGATGAAAAACTGTTTTTT. As protein: CATTPRVDEKLFF.

The chain links TRBV4-1 to TRBJ2-1, with 9 bases aligning to TRBD2. Per germline, CDR1 MGHRA and CDR2 YSYEKL. The trim removed 3 bases at V and 8 bases at J, leaving 8 bases unmatched. This CDR3 is built from 15 residues. CDR3 in DNA: TGCGCCAGCAGCCACCAACCGGGACTAGCCGATGAGCAGTTCTTC. This codes for CASSHQPGLADEQFF.